The clone carrying this T cell receptor beta chain has a count of ten or more. Its antigen is currently unknown. The data derive from a study of identical twins. Study findings and constraints: It was out-of-frame TCR alpha sharing in monozygotic twins that models underestimated. Fewer insertions marked abundant cord blood beta clonotypes; young adult naive trended weakly, memory not at all.

Template switching added a universal primer site; cDNA carried unique molecular identifiers. TCRdb independently ran MiXCR on the 5' RACE reads; one entry per CDR3 protein. The repertoire holds approximately 300,000 distinct CDR3 sequences, roughly 9.7% seen once, with about 7.1% in the top ten. From germline, CDR1 is SGHRS and CDR2 YFSETQ. Trimming at V came to 4 bases and at J to 3 bases, leaving 5 bases not matched to a gene. The CDR3 consists of 14 residues. These data were likewise used in another study, on yellow fever vaccine responses in identical twins.

The rearrangement uses TRBV5-1 and TRBJ1-2; 8 bases are a match to TRBD1. Sequencing used CD8+ T cells sorted from blood. This clonotype was obtained from a woman aged 18-30 years in good health. The CDR3 region is CASSGGQGYYGYTF. The CDR3, as DNA: TGCGCCAGCAGCGGAGGACAGGGATACTATGGCTACACCTTC.